The rows below give T cell receptor beta chains drawn from one sample of a study of long-term antiretroviral therapy in people with HIV. Profiled with immunoSEQ multiplex PCR; TCRdb holds only in-frame clones, not every one. This table has about 28,000 clones, roughly 90% appearing once. Sequenced material: unsorted PBMCs, taken 1.8 years after starting antiretroviral therapy. These receptors originate from a young woman with HIV. CDR3s include the opening cysteine and the closing phenylalanine or tryptophan. The order of the fields is clone size, CDR3 length, J gene, D gene, V gene, CDR3 protein, CDR3 DNA. A D gene is named only where the DNA matches it firmly. Not every row has a clone size; where given, it reads once, few, many or a size class.

>.|13|TRBJ1-1|.|TRBV27
CASSDILGTEAFF
TGTGCCAGTTCCGACATCCTTGGGACTGAAGCTTTCTTT
>.|14|TRBJ2-1|.|TRBV7-9
CASSLLSSYNEQFF
TGTGCCAGCAGCTTACTTAGCTCCTACAATGAGCAGTTCTTC
>.|15|TRBJ2-5|TRBD1|TRBV28
CASSLGQGIQETQYF
TGTGCCAGCAGTTTAGGACAGGGGATTCAAGAGACCCAGTACTTC
>.|14|TRBJ1-1|.|TRBV9
CASSVEGLNTEAFF
TGTGCCAGCAGCGTAGAAGGACTGAACACTGAAGCTTTCTTT
>.|13|TRBJ2-7|.|TRBV27
CASSSPGSYEQYF
TGTGCCAGCAGTTCCCCAGGCTCCTACGAGCAGTACTTC
>.|15|TRBJ1-1|TRBD1|TRBV7-2
CASSLGTGGNTEAFF
TGTGCCAGCAGCTTAGGTACAGGGGGGAACACTGAAGCTTTCTTT
>.|15|TRBJ2-5|.|TRBV9
CASSPPGHIQETQYF
TGTGCCAGCAGCCCCCCCGGGCATATTCAAGAGACCCAGTACTTC
>.|16|TRBJ1-4|.|TRBV4-2
CASSQEPGRSNEKLFF
TGTGCCAGCAGCCAGGAACCGGGACGGTCTAATGAAAAACTGTTTTTT
>.|11|TRBJ2-7|.|TRBV7-2
CASSLLDEQYF
TGTGCCAGCAGCTTATTGGATGAGCAGTACTTC
>.|15|TRBJ2-2|.|TRBV27
CASSLWQSNTGELFF
TGTGCCAGCAGTTTGTGGCAGTCGAACACCGGGGAGCTGTTTTTT
>once|17|TRBJ2-5|.|TRBV7-3
CASSLGGPGGYQETQYF
TGTGCCAGCAGCTTAGGTGGTCCAGGGGGGTACCAAGAGACCCAGTACTTC
>.|11|TRBJ2-1|.|TRBV19
CASSIAGMQFF
TGTGCCAGTAGTATAGCGGGGATGCAGTTCTTC
>.|13|TRBJ1-5|.|TRBV18
CASSPVESQPQHF
TGTGCCAGCTCCCCGGTTGAGAGTCAGCCCCAGCATTTT
>.|15|TRBJ2-5|TRBD2|TRBV9
CASSVGGLAGETQYF
TGTGCCAGCAGCGTAGGGGGACTAGCGGGAGAGACCCAGTACTTC
>once|13|TRBJ2-7|.|TRBV7-2
CATKQGPSYEQYF
TGTGCCACTAAACAGGGCCCCTCCTACGAGCAGTACTTC
>.|17|TRBJ2-1|TRBD2|TRBV7-2
CASSSPRGTRSYNEQFF
TGTGCCAGCAGCTCCCCACGGGGGACTAGATCATACAATGAGCAGTTCTTC
>.|13|TRBJ2-1|TRBD2|TRBV10-3
CAIKLAGVNEQFF
TGTGCCATCAAACTAGCGGGAGTTAATGAGCAGTTCTTC
>.|15|TRBJ1-2|.|TRBV9
CASSVDLGEVEGYTF
TGTGCCAGCAGCGTAGATCTGGGGGAAGTGGAGGGCTACACCTTC
>.|12|TRBJ2-1|.|TRBV5-6
CASSPGSNEQFF
TGTGCCAGCAGCCCGGGCAGTAATGAGCAGTTCTTC
>.|15|TRBJ1-6|.|TRBV6-1
CASTHEQSINSPLHF
TGTGCCAGCACCCACGAGCAGAGCATAAATTCACCCCTCCACTTT
>.|12|TRBJ1-2|.|TRBV2
CASMVEPHGYTF
TGTGCCAGCATGGTGGAACCGCACGGCTACACCTTC
>.|13|TRBJ1-3|.|TRBV28
CASSFVDGNTIYF
TGTGCCAGCAGTTTTGTAGATGGAAACACCATATATTTT
>.|14|TRBJ2-7|TRBD1|TRBV29-1
CSVAGQGSSYEQYF
TGCAGCGTTGCGGGACAGGGGTCCTCCTACGAGCAGTACTTC
>.|12|TRBJ2-7|.|TRBV7-8
CASSLRAREQYF
TGTGCCAGCAGCTTAAGGGCCCGCGAGCAGTACTTC
>few|17|TRBJ1-5|TRBD1|TRBV7-3
CASSPDRELYSNQPQHF
TGTGCCAGCAGCCCGGACAGGGAGCTTTATAGCAATCAGCCCCAGCATTTT
>once|11|TRBJ2-1|.|TRBV4-3
CASSQASGQFF
TGCGCCAGCAGCCAAGCATCGGGCCAGTTCTTC